Listed here are 16 T cell receptor beta chains from one sample, sequenced in a study of shared clonotypes between healthy human individuals. The repertoire was sequenced with immunoSEQ multiplex PCR; TCRdb's copy has only in-frame clones and lacks some. Of fewer than 1.8 million clones listed, approximately 98.5% were seen once; the top ten hold about 0.34%. The sequenced material came from naive CD4+ T cells sorted from blood. The subset: CD45RA+ positively selected. All receptors derive from a man aged 25 to 40 in good health.

V usage is TRBV9 and J usage is TRBJ2-1, with 9 bases fitting TRBD1. This CDR3 has 14 amino acids. The germline V gene encodes CDR1 SGDLS and CDR2 YYNGEE. With 0 bases clipped from V and 12 bases from J, the junction kept 7 bases outside the gene matches. The CDR3 nucleotides read TGTGCCAGCAGCGTAGAGGTGAGGACAGGGGTGCAGTTCTTC. The encoded protein is CASSVEVRTGVQFF.

This chain uses TRBV18 with TRBJ2-1; D is unclear. The CDR3 contains 13 residues. The V and J ends lost 1 base and 9 bases respectively, with 10 bases between them. Germline values: CDR1 KGHSH, CDR2 LQKENI. The CDR3 coding sequence is TGTGCCAGCTCACCACGAGATTTTGGTGAGCAGTTCTTC. Translated, it gives CASSPRDFGEQFF.

The chain uses TRBV5-7 and TRBJ1-4, with 8 bases fitting TRBD1. TRBV5-7 counts as an open reading frame of uncertain function. This CDR3 is 16 amino acids long. Trimming at V came to 4 bases and at J to 0 bases, leaving 5 bases not matched to a gene. CDR3 amino acids: CASSLGQGATNEKLFF. CDR3 coding DNA: TGTGCCAGCAGCCTTGGACAGGGCGCAACTAATGAAAAACTGTTTTTT.

This chain joins TRBV11-2 and TRBJ2-3, with TRBD2 matching over 7 bases. CDR1 SGHAT and CDR2 FQNNGV come from the germline V gene. Trimming cost V 5 bases and J 0 bases; bases outside gene matches: 14. The CDR3 loop spans 18 amino acids. DNA of the CDR3: TGTGCCAGCAGCCCCCGTTTCGCTGTGGGAGGGAGCACAGATACGCAGTATTTT. This codes for CASSPRFAVGGSTDTQYF.

The chain combines TRBV5-8 with TRBJ1-1; unclear D gene. Trimming left V 4 bases short and J 1 base short, with 17 bases between. Germline V gene lookup returns CDR1 SGHTS and CDR2 YDEGEE. This CDR3 has 16 residues. The CDR3 loop reads CASSRSRGVANTEAFF. The CDR3 DNA follows: TGTGCCAGCAGCCGAAGTCGGGGAGTGGCGAACACTGAAGCTTTCTTT.

The V gene is TRBV6-5, the J gene TRBJ1-5, with D possibly matching TRBD1 (6 bases). This CDR3 has 16 amino acids. The V end was cut by 4 bases, the J end by 0 bases, with 13 bases between. The germline V gene has CDR1 MNHEY and CDR2 SVGAGI. The CDR3 nucleotides read TGTGCCAGCAGTTTACGAGGGGGGGGTAGCAATCAGCCCCAGCATTTT. Translating gives CASSLRGGGSNQPQHF.

This chain connects TRBV5-1 to TRBJ2-3; 8 bases align to TRBD2. The CDR3 sequence is 16 residues long. J lost 3 bases, V lost 4 bases, and 10 bases had no gene match. Germline loops: CDR1 SGHRS, CDR2 YFSETQ. CDR3 in DNA: TGCGCCAGCAGCCCCCCCTTGTTAGCGGGAACAGATACGCAGTATTTT. Protein sequence: CASSPPLLAGTDTQYF.

Worth noting for this clone: Other DNA sequences in the same sample also yield this CDR3. The V and J genes are TRBV30 and TRBJ1-2; D is undetermined. Per germline, CDR1 GTSNPN and CDR2 SVGIG (reference sequence). This CDR3 spans 10 amino acids. Trimming left V 1 base short and J 8 bases short, with 5 bases between. CDR3 bases: TGTGCCTGGAGTGGGGGAGGCTACACCTTC. Translated, it gives CAWSGGGYTF.

The DNA of the CDR3 is TGTGCCAGCTCACCGTCGGGACAGGGAGTCGAGCAGTACTTC. Protein: CASSPSGQGVEQYF. The rearrangement links TRBV18 to TRBJ2-7; 9 nucleotides align to TRBD1. Germline loops: CDR1 KGHSH, CDR2 LQKENI. V was clipped by 3 bases and J by 6 bases; unmatched bases: 6. The CDR3 totals 14 residues.

This chain connects TRBV19 to TRBJ1-2; D is uncertain. Germline lookup yields CDR1 LNHDA and CDR2 SQIVND (reference sequence). V was trimmed by 5 bases and J by 3 bases, leaving 16 bases between them. This CDR3 contains 15 residues. CDR3 region: CASSPEVGGDYGYTF. The DNA for the CDR3 is TGTGCCAGTAGTCCGGAAGTTGGTGGGGACTATGGCTACACCTTC.

J is TRBJ2-1 and V is TRBV11-3; 13 nucleotides align to TRBD2. This CDR3 is built from 19 residues. V was clipped by 1 base and J by 7 bases; unmatched bases: 13. Germline lookup yields CDR1 SGHNT and CDR2 YENEEA. The CDR3 DNA reads TGTGCCAGCAGCTTAGGGGTCGGACTAGCGGGAGTCTTATTAAATGAGCAGTTCTTC. Translating it yields CASSLGVGLAGVLLNEQFF.

The rearrangement joins TRBV9 to TRBJ2-2, with 9 bases identical to TRBD2. The CDR3 is 15 amino acids. The ends lost 4 bases at V and 7 bases at J; junction bases unmatched: 8. Germline CDR1 is SGDLS and CDR2 is YYNGEE. The CDR3 DNA follows: TGTGCCAGCAGCCCACGGCGGGAGGGTGGCGGGGAGCTGTTTTTT. Residues: CASSPRREGGGELFF.

V and J are TRBV11-2 and TRBJ1-2; weak D call: TRBD1 (6 bases). Germline CDR1 and CDR2: SGHAT and FQNNGV. Trimming took off 10 bases at V and 8 bases at J, with 14 bases between the two ends. This CDR3 has 11 residues. CDR3 in DNA: TGTGCCATCTGGGGGGGCGACGGCTACACCTTC. The encoded protein is CAIWGGDGYTF. The complete variable domain, with remaining parts taken from reference TRBV11-2 and TRBJ1-2, reads EAGVAQSPRYKIIEKRQSVAFWCNPISGHATLYWYQQILGQGPKLLIQFQNNGVVDDSQLPKDRFSAERLKGVDSTLKIQPAKLEDSAVYLCAIWGGDGYTFGSGTRLTVV.

V is TRBV21-1 and J is TRBJ2-1. TRBV21-1 is labeled a pseudogene. The CDR3 consists of 13 residues. The DNA of the CDR3 is TGTGCCAGCAGCAAAGTCCCTGGGGATGAGCAGTTCTTC. It yields the protein CASSKVPGDEQFF.

The gene calls are TRBV27 and TRBJ1-4; unclear D gene. The germline gives CDR1 MNHEY, CDR2 SMNVEV (reference sequence). This CDR3 region has 13 residues. Trimming took off 0 bases at V and 4 bases at J, with 3 bases between the two ends. CDR3 in amino acids: CASSLSINEKLFF. CDR3 sequence (DNA): TGTGCCAGCAGTTTATCGATTAATGAAAAACTGTTTTTT.

The chain combines TRBV10-3 with TRBJ1-1; D is ambiguous. V lost 3 bases and J lost 0, with 11 bases in between. The CDR3 covers 15 residues. CDR1 ENHRY and CDR2 SYGVKD come from the germline V gene. In DNA, the CDR3 is TGTGCCATCAGTGACATCGGCAGGATGAACACTGAAGCTTTCTTT. Its protein is CAISDIGRMNTEAFF.